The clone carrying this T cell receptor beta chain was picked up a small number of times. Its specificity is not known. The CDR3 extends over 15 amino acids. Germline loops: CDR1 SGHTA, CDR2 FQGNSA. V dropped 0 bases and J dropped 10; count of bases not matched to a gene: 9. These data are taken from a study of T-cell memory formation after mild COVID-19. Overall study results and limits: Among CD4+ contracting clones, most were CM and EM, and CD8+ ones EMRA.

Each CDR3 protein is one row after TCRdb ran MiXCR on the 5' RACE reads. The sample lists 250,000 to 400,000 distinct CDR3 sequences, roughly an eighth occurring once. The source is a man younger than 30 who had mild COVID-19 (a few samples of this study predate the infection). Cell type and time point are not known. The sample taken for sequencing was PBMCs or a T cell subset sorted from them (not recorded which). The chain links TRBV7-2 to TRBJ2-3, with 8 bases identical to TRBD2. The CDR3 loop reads CASSLAPGGGTAQYF. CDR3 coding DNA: TGTGCCAGCAGCTTAGCCCCCGGGGGGGGGACGGCGCAGTATTTT.